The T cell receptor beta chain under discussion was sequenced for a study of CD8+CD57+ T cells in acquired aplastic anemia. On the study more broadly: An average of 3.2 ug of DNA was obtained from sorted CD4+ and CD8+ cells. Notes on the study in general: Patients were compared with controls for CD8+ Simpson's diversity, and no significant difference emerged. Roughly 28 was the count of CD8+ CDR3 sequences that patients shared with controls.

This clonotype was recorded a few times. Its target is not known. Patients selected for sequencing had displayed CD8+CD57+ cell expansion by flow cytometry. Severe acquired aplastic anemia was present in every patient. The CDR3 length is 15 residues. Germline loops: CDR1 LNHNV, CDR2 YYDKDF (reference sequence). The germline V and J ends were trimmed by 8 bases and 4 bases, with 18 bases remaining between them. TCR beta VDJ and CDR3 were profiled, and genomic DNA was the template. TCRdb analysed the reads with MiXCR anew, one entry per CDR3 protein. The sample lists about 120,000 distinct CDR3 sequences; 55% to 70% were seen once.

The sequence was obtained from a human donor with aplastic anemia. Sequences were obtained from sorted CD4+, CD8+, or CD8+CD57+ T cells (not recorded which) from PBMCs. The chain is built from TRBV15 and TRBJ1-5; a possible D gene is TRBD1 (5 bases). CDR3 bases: TGTGCCACCGGCGGGGGTGCAAGGGGAAATCAGCCCCAGCATTTT. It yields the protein CATGGGARGNQPQHF. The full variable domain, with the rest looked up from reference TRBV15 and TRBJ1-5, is DAMVIQNPRYQVTQFGKPVTLSCSQTLNHNVMYWYQQKSSQAPKLLFHYYDKDFNNEADTPDNFQSRRPNTSFCFLDIRSPGLGDTAMYLCATGGGARGNQPQHFGDGTRLSIL.